Listed below are T cell receptor beta chains from one sample, sequenced in a study of blood T cell repertoires in COVID-19. Clones were sequenced by immunoSEQ multiplex PCR, and TCRdb holds only the in-frame ones, with some missing. Of around 200,000 clones listed, roughly 87% are singletons. The sample taken for sequencing was peripheral blood. Receptor source: a woman aged 18-29 years who had recovered from COVID-19. Each CDR3 is given with its conserved first and last residue. D genes are given only for firm matches. Some rows mark clone size as missing; the rest say once, few, many or name a class of expanded clone.

j_gene: TRBJ2-7; v_gene: TRBV5-1; len: 15; d_gene: TRBD1; abundance: -; CDR3aa: CASSLQGGKSHEQYF; CDR3nt: TGCGCCAGCAGCTTACAGGGGGGCAAGTCGCACGAGCAGTACTTC
j_gene: TRBJ1-2; v_gene: TRBV29-1; len: 11; d_gene: -; abundance: -; CDR3aa: CSAPGNYGYTF; CDR3nt: TGCAGCGCCCCAGGAAACTATGGCTACACCTTC
j_gene: TRBJ2-5; v_gene: TRBV27; len: 15; d_gene: TRBD1; abundance: -; CDR3aa: CASSPWTGGMETQYF; CDR3nt: TGTGCCAGTTCACCATGGACAGGCGGTATGGAGACCCAGTACTTC
j_gene: TRBJ1-1; v_gene: TRBV25-1; len: 15; d_gene: TRBD1; abundance: -; CDR3aa: CASSDRTGLDTEAFF; CDR3nt: TGTGCCAGCAGTGATAGGACAGGGTTGGACACTGAAGCTTTCTTT
j_gene: TRBJ2-2; v_gene: TRBV6-4; len: 15; d_gene: TRBD2; abundance: -; CDR3aa: CASSEAGGGTGELFF; CDR3nt: TGTGCCAGCAGTGAAGCGGGGGGCGGCACCGGGGAGCTGTTTTTT
j_gene: TRBJ2-5; v_gene: TRBV7-2; len: 13; d_gene: -; abundance: -; CDR3aa: CASSLARAQTQYF; CDR3nt: TGTGCCAGCAGCTTAGCGCGGGCGCAGACCCAGTACTTC
j_gene: TRBJ1-5; v_gene: TRBV5-4; len: 17; d_gene: -; abundance: -; CDR3aa: CASSFGAGTYSNQPQHF; CDR3nt: TGTGCCAGCAGCTTCGGTGCGGGTACCTATAGCAATCAGCCCCAGCATTTT
j_gene: TRBJ2-2; v_gene: TRBV28; len: 17; d_gene: -; abundance: few; CDR3aa: CASSLGGLATPTGELFF; CDR3nt: TGTGCCAGCAGTTTAGGTGGTCTAGCCACCCCCACCGGGGAGCTGTTTTTT
j_gene: TRBJ2-7; v_gene: TRBV7-2; len: 13; d_gene: -; abundance: -; CDR3aa: CASSSDYSYEQYF; CDR3nt: TGTGCCAGCAGCTCGGACTACTCCTACGAGCAGTACTTC
j_gene: TRBJ2-1; v_gene: TRBV6-5; len: 12; d_gene: -; abundance: -; CDR3aa: CASGEAGIEQFF; CDR3nt: TGTGCCAGCGGGGAGGCAGGGATTGAGCAGTTCTTC
j_gene: TRBJ2-1; v_gene: TRBV11-3; len: 15; d_gene: TRBD1; abundance: -; CDR3aa: CASSFRDSPYNEQFF; CDR3nt: TGTGCCAGCAGCTTTCGGGACAGTCCGTACAATGAGCAGTTCTTC
j_gene: TRBJ2-1; v_gene: TRBV10-2; len: 13; d_gene: TRBD2; abundance: -; CDR3aa: CASRERELGEQFF; CDR3nt: TGCGCCAGCAGGGAGCGGGAGCTCGGTGAGCAGTTCTTC
j_gene: TRBJ1-5; v_gene: TRBV2; len: 17; d_gene: -; abundance: -; CDR3aa: CASSEWGGYIGNQPQHF; CDR3nt: TGTGCCAGCAGTGAATGGGGGGGGTATATAGGCAATCAGCCCCAGCATTTT